This entry concerns a single T cell receptor beta chain. TCRdb redid the calling of the reads with MiXCR, one entry per CDR3 protein. Among around 280,000 distinct CDR3 sequences listed, roughly a tenth were seen once. This sample stems from a study of T cell repertoires in cytomegalovirus infection. Trimming left V 1 base short and J 5 bases short, with 11 bases between. The CDR3 has 13 amino acids. CDR1 and CDR2 from the germline V gene are DFQATT and SNEGSKA (reference sequence). Sequencing was carried out using PBMCs. The chain combines TRBV20-1 with TRBJ1-2, with D unresolved. This receptor was identified in a human donor in good health (CMV status not recorded). Some clones in this sample may be carry-over from other donors' samples. This CDR3 reads CSARVRVGYGYTF. In DNA, the CDR3 is TGCAGTGCTAGAGTTAGGGTCGGGTATGGCTACACCTTC.